One and the same sample provided the 22 T cell receptor beta chains below, sequenced in a study of blood T cell repertoires in COVID-19. Sequencing used immunoSEQ multiplex PCR; TCRdb keeps in-frame clones, though not all of them. The sample lists about 150,000 clones, 70% to 85% occurring once. The sample consisted of PBMCs or T cells enriched from blood (not recorded which). The receptors originated from a woman in her seventies in a cohort exposed to, infected with or recovered from COVID-19 (not recorded which).

This rearrangement joins TRBV28 to TRBJ1-6; TRBD1 agrees at 7 bases. V lost 5 bases and J lost 7; bases outside the gene matches: 11. Germline loops: CDR1 MDHEN, CDR2 SYDVKM. The CDR3 has 16 residues. The CDR3 loop is CASSQLPGQINSPLHF. DNA of the CDR3: TGTGCCAGCAGTCAGCTCCCGGGACAGATAAATTCACCCCTCCACTTT.

The chain carries TRBV2 and TRBJ1-4; maybe TRBD1 (5 bases). The V end lost 7 bases, the J end lost 3 bases, and 9 bases lay between the germline ends. Germline assignment: CDR1 SNHLY and CDR2 FYNNEI. The CDR3 is 13 amino acids. The CDR3 region is CASIGDSNEKLFF. The CDR3 DNA reads as TGTGCCAGCATCGGGGACTCTAATGAAAAACTGTTTTTT. Full variable domain (remainder filled in from reference TRBV2 and TRBJ1-4): EPEVTQTPSHQVTQMGQEVILRCVPISNHLYFYWYRQILGQKVEFLVSFYNNEISEKSEIFDDQFSVERPDGSNFTLKIRSTKLEDSAMYFCASIGDSNEKLFFGSGTQLSVL.

This rearrangement joins TRBV4-2 to TRBJ2-1, with 13 bases matching TRBD2. This CDR3 has 16 amino acids. CDR1 LGHNA and CDR2 YNFKEQ come from the germline V gene. The ends lost 1 base at V and 8 bases at J; junction bases unmatched: 5. The CDR3 spells CASSQVGLAGDDEQFF. CDR3 nucleotide sequence: TGTGCCAGCAGCCAAGTTGGACTAGCGGGAGACGATGAGCAGTTCTTC.

This sequence joins TRBV4-3 and TRBJ1-2; D uncertain. The CDR3 is 18 amino acids. V lost 2 bases, J lost 4 bases, and 23 bases lay in between. Germline assignment: CDR1 LGHNA and CDR2 YSLEER. CDR3 amino acids: CASSQSPDAASGSYGYTF. CDR3 DNA sequence: TGCGCCAGCAGCCAAAGTCCCGATGCCGCATCGGGGAGCTATGGCTACACCTTC.

The genes are TRBV5-4 and TRBJ2-7; the match to TRBD1 covers 9 bases. The germline V gene encodes CDR1 SGHNT and CDR2 YYREEE (reference sequence). The CDR3 consists of 15 residues. Unmatched junction bases numbered 10, after V lost 4 bases and J lost 5 bases. The CDR3 spells CASSQTGTGSHEQYF. The CDR3 region has the DNA TGTGCCAGCAGCCAGACCGGGACAGGGTCCCACGAGCAGTACTTC.

This chain joins TRBV19 and TRBJ2-7, with 9 bases identical to TRBD2. There are 15 residues in the CDR3. Looked up from germline, CDR1 is LNHDA and CDR2 is SQIVND (reference sequence). Germline trimming cut 4 bases from V and 3 bases from J; bases unmatched to any gene: 7. The CDR3 nucleotides read TGTGCCAGTAGTAAAGGGACTAGCTTTATCTACGAGCAGTACTTC. It yields the protein CASSKGTSFIYEQYF.

J is TRBJ2-1 and V is TRBV4-1; 8 bases match TRBD2. J lost 8 bases, V lost 0 bases, and 15 bases had no gene match. From germline, CDR1 is MGHRA and CDR2 YSYEKL. The CDR3 has 18 residues. The CDR3 DNA sequence: TGCGCCAGCAGCCAAGACCGGGGTCGGAGCGGGAGCCGCGATGAGCAGTTCTTC. Translating gives CASSQDRGRSGSRDEQFF.

This rearrangement joins TRBV10-1 to TRBJ2-1, with 10 bases aligning to TRBD2. The V segment lost 5 bases and the J segment 5 bases; nucleotides outside the gene matches: 6. This CDR3 is built from 15 residues. Germline V CDR1 and CDR2: WNHNN, SYGVQD (reference sequence). DNA for the CDR3: TGCGCCAGCAGTTCCGGGACTAGCGAACACAATGAGCAGTTCTTC. It specifies CASSSGTSEHNEQFF.

V and J are TRBV2 and TRBJ2-2; tentative D call: TRBD1 (6 bases). Germline V gene data show CDR1 as SNHLY and CDR2 as FYNNEI. V was cut by 4 bases and J by 8 bases, with 11 bases left in between. This CDR3 has 13 amino acids. This chain's CDR3 is CASSGQAPGELFF. The CDR3 DNA follows: TGTGCCAGCAGTGGACAGGCACCTGGGGAGCTGTTTTTT.

V gene TRBV19 combines with J gene TRBJ1-2; D is unresolved. The CDR3 totals 16 residues. Germline CDR1 and CDR2: LNHDA and SQIVND (reference sequence). V was cut by 0 bases and J by 7 bases, with 18 bases left in between. The CDR3 sequence is CASSIETSVGSRGYTF. The CDR3 DNA follows: TGTGCCAGTAGTATAGAAACCAGTGTAGGGAGCCGTGGCTACACCTTC.

The CDR3 coding sequence is TGTGCCAGCAGCTCCGGACAGGGGCTGGCCTACGAGCAGTACTTC. Translated, it gives CASSSGQGLAYEQYF. The chain links TRBV3-1 (or the pseudogene TRBV3-2) to TRBJ2-7; 9 nucleotides line up with TRBD1. V gave up 5 bases and J gave up 2 bases; unmatched junction bases: 7. The CDR3 totals 15 residues. Germline V lookup: CDR1 LGHDT, CDR2 YNNKEL (reference sequence).

The DNA of the CDR3 is TGTGCCAGCAGTTTCGGGACTGAATACGAGCAGTACTTC. This sequence encodes CASSFGTEYEQYF. V and J are TRBV12-3 or TRBV12-4 and TRBJ2-7, with a tentative D call TRBD2 (6 bases). V was pared by 3 bases and J by 4 bases, with 10 bases between. CDR3 length: 13 residues.

This clone showed up just once. The rearrangement links TRBV6-5 to TRBJ2-1; no definite D call. From germline, CDR1 is MNHEY and CDR2 SVGAGI. The CDR3 length is 13 residues. Trimming pared 0 bases from V and 9 bases from J, leaving 9 bases between. CDR3 region: CASSYSVRSEQFF. The CDR3 nucleotides read TGTGCCAGCAGTTACTCAGTCCGGAGTGAGCAGTTCTTC.

The V call is TRBV3-1 (or the pseudogene TRBV3-2), the J call TRBJ1-6; 9 bases line up with TRBD1. Germline V lookup: CDR1 LGHDT, CDR2 YNNKEL (reference sequence). V shed 3 bases and J 11 bases; nucleotides not matched to a gene: 8. The CDR3 runs to 15 residues. For the CDR3, the DNA is TGTGCCAGCAGCCATGGACAGGGGAAGACGGCACCCCTCCACTTT. It translates to CASSHGQGKTAPLHF.

The rearrangement uses TRBV5-1 and TRBJ2-1; the D gene is possibly TRBD1 (6 bases). This CDR3 is 15 amino acids long. Germline-derived CDR1 and CDR2 are SGHRS and YFSETQ. V was pared by 4 bases and J by 5 bases, with 16 bases between. The CDR3 region is CASSLTGPPNNEQFF. The CDR3, as DNA: TGCGCCAGCAGCCTAACAGGGCCCCCAAACAATGAGCAGTTCTTC. The full variable domain, in which reference TRBV5-1 and TRBJ2-1 provide the parts outside the CDR3, is KAGVTQTPRYLIKTRGQQVTLSCSPISGHRSVSWYQQTPGQGLQFLFEYFSETQRNKGNFPGRFSGRQFSNSRSEMNVSTLELGDSALYLCASSLTGPPNNEQFFGPGTRLTVL.

The V gene is TRBV12-3 or TRBV12-4, the J gene TRBJ1-4, with D hard to call. CDR3 length equals 13 residues. V shed 7 bases and J shed 6 bases, with 12 bases lying between them. The CDR3 loop reads CASTLWADEKLFF. The CDR3 coding sequence is TGTGCCAGCACTCTTTGGGCAGATGAAAAACTGTTTTTT.

The chain combines TRBV5-4 with TRBJ1-1; the D gene is possibly TRBD1 (5 bases). V gave up 4 bases and J gave up 7 bases, with 20 bases separating them. Germline V gene sequence: CDR1 SGHNT, CDR2 YYREEE (reference sequence). The CDR3 contains 15 residues. The CDR3 DNA reads TGTGCCAGCAGCCCAGCGGGGTGGGGGTCAATTGAAGCTTTCTTT. Protein: CASSPAGWGSIEAFF. The full variable domain, with the rest looked up from reference TRBV5-4 and TRBJ1-1, is ETGVTQSPTHLIKTRGQQVTLRCSSQSGHNTVSWYQQALGQGPQFIFQYYREEENGRGNFPPRFSGLQFPNYSSELNVNALELDDSALYLCASSPAGWGSIEAFFGQGTRLTVV.

This chain joins TRBV9 and TRBJ2-3; the match to TRBD2 covers 10 bases. Germline V lookup: CDR1 SGDLS, CDR2 YYNGEE. The CDR3 covers 20 residues. J gave up 2 bases and V 0 bases, and 15 bases lay outside the gene matches. The CDR3 protein is CASSVDSGWTSGFLTDTQYF. The DNA of the CDR3 is TGTGCCAGCAGCGTAGACTCCGGGTGGACTAGCGGATTTCTCACAGATACGCAGTATTTT.

This chain joins TRBV20-1 and TRBJ1-5; the match to TRBD1 covers 8 bases. This CDR3 spans 15 amino acids. Germline V gene sequence: CDR1 DFQATT, CDR2 SNEGSKA (reference sequence). V lost 3 bases to trimming and J lost 5 bases; unmatched junction nucleotides: 9. CDR3 in amino acids: CSASTRSTGDQPQHF. The CDR3 nucleotides are TGCAGTGCTAGTACGCGGTCGACAGGGGATCAGCCCCAGCATTTT.

The chain couples TRBV27 to TRBJ2-3, with 10 bases identical to TRBD2. J gave up 0 bases and V 9 bases, and 3 bases lay outside the gene matches. The V gene's germline CDR1 is MNHEY and CDR2 SMNVEV (reference sequence). CDR3 length: 14 residues. DNA for the CDR3: TGTGCCAGTCAAGCGGGAGGGAGCACAGATACGCAGTATTTT. Translated, it gives CASQAGGSTDTQYF.

The chain employs TRBV7-9 and TRBJ2-5; perhaps TRBD2 as D (5 bases). V gave up 1 base and J gave up 2 bases, with 17 bases separating them. CDR3 length equals 17 residues. The V gene's germline CDR1 is SEHNR and CDR2 FQNEAQ (reference sequence). Here the CDR3 DNA reads TGTGCCAGCAGCTTAGGCCCGGGATCCAAGGTACAAGAGACCCAGTACTTC. This translates into CASSLGPGSKVQETQYF.

The chain recombines TRBV19 with TRBJ2-7, with 7 bases aligning to TRBD1. CDR3 length equals 13 residues. V lost 5 bases to trimming and J lost 4 bases; unmatched junction nucleotides: 5. Per germline, CDR1 LNHDA and CDR2 SQIVND (reference sequence). The DNA for the CDR3 is TGTGCCAGTAGTCGGGACAGTAAGTACGAGCAGTACTTC. Residues: CASSRDSKYEQYF. Based on the CDR3 plus reference TRBV19 and TRBJ2-7, the full variable domain is DGGITQSPKYLFRKEGQNVTLSCEQNLNHDAMYWYRQDPGQGLRLIYYSQIVNDFQKGDIAEGYSVSREKKESFPLTVTSAQKNPTAFYLCASSRDSKYEQYFGPGTRLTVT.